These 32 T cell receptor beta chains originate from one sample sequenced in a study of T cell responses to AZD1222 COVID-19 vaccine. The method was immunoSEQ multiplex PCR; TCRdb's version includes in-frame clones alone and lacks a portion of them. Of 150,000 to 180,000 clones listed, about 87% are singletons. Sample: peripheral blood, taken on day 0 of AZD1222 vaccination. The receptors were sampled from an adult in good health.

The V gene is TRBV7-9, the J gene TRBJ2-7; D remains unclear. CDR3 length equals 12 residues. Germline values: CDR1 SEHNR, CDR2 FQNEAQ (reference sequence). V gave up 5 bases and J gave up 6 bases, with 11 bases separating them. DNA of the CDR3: TGTGCCAGCAGCCCGGTAGTTGGCGAGCAGTACTTC. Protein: CASSPVVGEQYF.

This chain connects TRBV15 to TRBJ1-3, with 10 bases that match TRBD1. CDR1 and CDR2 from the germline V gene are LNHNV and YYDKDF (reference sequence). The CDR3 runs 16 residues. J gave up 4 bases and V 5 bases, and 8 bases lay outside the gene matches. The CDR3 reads CATSSGTGAQGNTIYF. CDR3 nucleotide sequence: TGTGCCACCAGCTCCGGGACAGGGGCACAGGGAAACACCATATATTTT. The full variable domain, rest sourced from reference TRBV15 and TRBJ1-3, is DAMVIQNPRYQVTQFGKPVTLSCSQTLNHNVMYWYQQKSSQAPKLLFHYYDKDFNNEADTPDNFQSRRPNTSFCFLDIRSPGLGDTAMYLCATSSGTGAQGNTIYFGEGSWLTVV.

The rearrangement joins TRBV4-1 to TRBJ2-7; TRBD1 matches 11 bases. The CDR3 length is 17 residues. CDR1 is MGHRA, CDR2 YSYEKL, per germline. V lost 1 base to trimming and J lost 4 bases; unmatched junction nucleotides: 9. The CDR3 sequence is CASSQARDRGIRYEQYF. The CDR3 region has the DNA TGCGCCAGCAGCCAAGCTAGGGACAGGGGGATCCGGTACGAGCAGTACTTC.

CDR3 sequence (DNA): TGCAGCGTCGGACAGGGGGTAGGCCAGCCCCAGCATTTT. Encoded protein: CSVGQGVGQPQHF. The chain is built from TRBV29-1 and TRBJ1-5; 10 positions agree with TRBD1. J lost 7 bases, V lost 6 bases, and 6 bases had no gene match. The CDR3 is 13 residues long. Germline CDR1 and CDR2: SQVTM and ANQGSEA.

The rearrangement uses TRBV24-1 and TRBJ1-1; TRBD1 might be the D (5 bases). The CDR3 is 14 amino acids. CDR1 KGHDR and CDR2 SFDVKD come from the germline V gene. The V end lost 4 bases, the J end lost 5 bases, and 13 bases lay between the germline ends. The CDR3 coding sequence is TGTGCCACCAGTGACAGTTGGGGGGGAACTGAAGCTTTCTTT. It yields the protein CATSDSWGGTEAFF.

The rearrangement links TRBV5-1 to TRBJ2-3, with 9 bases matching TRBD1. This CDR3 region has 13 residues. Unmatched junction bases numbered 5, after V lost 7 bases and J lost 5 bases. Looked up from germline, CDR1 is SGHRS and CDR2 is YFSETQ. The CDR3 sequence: CASHRGQQDTQYF. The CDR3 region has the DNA TGCGCCAGCCACAGGGGGCAACAAGATACGCAGTATTTT.

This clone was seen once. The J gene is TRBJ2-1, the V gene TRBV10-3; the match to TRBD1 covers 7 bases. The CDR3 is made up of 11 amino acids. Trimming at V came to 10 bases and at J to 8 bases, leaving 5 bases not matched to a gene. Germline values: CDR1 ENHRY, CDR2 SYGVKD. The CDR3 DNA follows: TGTGCCAGCACAGGGGACCATGAGCAGTTCTTC. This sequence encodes CASTGDHEQFF.

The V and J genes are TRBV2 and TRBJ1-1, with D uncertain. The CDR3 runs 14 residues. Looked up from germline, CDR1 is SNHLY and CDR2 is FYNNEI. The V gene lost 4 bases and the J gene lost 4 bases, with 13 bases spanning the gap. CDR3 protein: CASSVGVGFTEAFF. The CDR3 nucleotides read TGTGCCAGCAGTGTCGGGGTGGGGTTCACTGAAGCTTTCTTT.

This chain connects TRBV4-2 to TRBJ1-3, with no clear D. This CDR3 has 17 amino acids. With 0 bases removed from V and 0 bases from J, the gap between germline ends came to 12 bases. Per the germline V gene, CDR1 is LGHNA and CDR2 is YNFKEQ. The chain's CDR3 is CASSQEVKASSGNTIYF. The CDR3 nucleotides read TGTGCCAGCAGCCAAGAGGTAAAGGCAAGCTCTGGAAACACCATATATTTT.

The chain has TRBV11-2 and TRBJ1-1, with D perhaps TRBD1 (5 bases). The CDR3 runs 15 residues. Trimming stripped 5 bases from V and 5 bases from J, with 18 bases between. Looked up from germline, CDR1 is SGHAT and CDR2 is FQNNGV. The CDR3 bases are TGTGCCAGCAGCAAGAGAGTTGCAGGGCGGACTGAAGCTTTCTTT. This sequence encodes CASSKRVAGRTEAFF.

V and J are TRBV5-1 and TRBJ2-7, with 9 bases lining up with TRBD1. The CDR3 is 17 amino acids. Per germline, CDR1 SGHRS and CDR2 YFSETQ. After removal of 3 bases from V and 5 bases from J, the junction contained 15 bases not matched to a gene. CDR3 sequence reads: CASSYRTTGQGLNEQYF. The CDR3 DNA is TGCGCCAGCAGCTATCGGACGACAGGACAGGGGTTAAACGAGCAGTACTTC.

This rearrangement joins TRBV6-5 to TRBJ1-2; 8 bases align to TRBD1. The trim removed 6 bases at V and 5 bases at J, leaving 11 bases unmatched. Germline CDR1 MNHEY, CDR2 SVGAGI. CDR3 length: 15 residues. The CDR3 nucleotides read TGTGCCAGCAGCCAAGGACAGGGTTTACGGTATGGCTACACCTTC. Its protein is CASSQGQGLRYGYTF.

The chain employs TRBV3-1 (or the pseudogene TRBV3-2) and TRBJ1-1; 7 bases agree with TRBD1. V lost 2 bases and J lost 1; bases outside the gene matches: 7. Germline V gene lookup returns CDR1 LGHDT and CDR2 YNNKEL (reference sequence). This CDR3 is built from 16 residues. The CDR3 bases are TGTGCCAGCAGCCAACTTCAGGGGGACAGGAACACTGAAGCTTTCTTT. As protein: CASSQLQGDRNTEAFF.

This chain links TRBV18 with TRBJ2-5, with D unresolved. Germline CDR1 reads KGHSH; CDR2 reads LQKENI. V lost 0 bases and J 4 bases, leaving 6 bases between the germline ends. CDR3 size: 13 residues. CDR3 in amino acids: CASSPPVGETQYF. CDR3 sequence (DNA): TGTGCCAGCTCACCACCGGTGGGAGAGACCCAGTACTTC.

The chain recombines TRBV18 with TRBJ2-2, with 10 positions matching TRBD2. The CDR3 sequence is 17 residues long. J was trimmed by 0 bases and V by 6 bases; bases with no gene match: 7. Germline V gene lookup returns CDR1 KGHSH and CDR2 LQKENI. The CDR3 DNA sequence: TGTGCCAGCTCTCCTAGCGGGGGTCCTCCGAACACCGGGGAGCTGTTTTTT. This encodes CASSPSGGPPNTGELFF.

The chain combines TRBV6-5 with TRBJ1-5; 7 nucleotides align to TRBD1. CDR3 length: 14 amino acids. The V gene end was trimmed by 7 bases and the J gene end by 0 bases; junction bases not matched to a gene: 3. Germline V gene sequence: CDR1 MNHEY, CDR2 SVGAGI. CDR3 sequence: CASTGTDSNQPQHF. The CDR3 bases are TGTGCCAGCACCGGGACAGATAGCAATCAGCCCCAGCATTTT.

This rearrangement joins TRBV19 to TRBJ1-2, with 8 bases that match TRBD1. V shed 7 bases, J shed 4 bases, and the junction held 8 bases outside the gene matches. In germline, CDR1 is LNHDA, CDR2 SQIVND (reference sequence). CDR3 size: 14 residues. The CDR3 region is CASTPGQGGYGYTF. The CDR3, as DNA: TGTGCCAGTACTCCTGGACAGGGCGGCTATGGCTACACCTTC.

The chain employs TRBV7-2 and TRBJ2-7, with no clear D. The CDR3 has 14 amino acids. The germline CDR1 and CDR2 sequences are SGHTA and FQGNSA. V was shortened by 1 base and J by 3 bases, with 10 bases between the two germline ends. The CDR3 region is CASSLGMVGYEQYF. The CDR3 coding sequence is TGTGCCAGCAGCTTAGGGATGGTGGGCTACGAGCAGTACTTC.

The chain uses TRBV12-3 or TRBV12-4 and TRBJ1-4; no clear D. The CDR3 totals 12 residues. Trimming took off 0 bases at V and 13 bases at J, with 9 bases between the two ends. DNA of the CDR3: TGTGCCAGCAGTTTAGCCCGGGGATTACTGTTTTTT. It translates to CASSLARGLLFF.

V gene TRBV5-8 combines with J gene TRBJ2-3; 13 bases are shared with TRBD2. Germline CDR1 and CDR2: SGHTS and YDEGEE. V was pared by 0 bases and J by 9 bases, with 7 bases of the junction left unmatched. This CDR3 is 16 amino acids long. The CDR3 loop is CASSLGTSGGTGTQYF. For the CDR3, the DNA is TGTGCCAGCAGCTTGGGGACTAGCGGGGGTACGGGAACGCAGTATTTT.

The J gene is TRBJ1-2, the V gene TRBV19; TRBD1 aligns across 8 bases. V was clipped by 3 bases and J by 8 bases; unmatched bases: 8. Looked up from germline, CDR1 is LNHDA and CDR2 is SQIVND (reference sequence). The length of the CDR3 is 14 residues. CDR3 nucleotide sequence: TGTGCCAGTAGTATCCCTCGGACAGGGCGAGGCTACACCTTC. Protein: CASSIPRTGRGYTF.

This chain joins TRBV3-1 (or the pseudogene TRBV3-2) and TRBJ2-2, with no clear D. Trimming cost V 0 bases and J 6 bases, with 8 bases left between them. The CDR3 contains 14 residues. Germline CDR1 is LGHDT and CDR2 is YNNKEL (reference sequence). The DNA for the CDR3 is TGTGCCAGCAGCCAAGATTTAGGGCCCGGGGAGCTGTTTTTT. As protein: CASSQDLGPGELFF.

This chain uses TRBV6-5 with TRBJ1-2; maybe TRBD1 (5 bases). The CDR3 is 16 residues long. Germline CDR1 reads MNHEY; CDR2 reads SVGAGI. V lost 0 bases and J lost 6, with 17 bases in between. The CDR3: CASSYSLRQSPHGYTF. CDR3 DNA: TGTGCCAGCAGTTACTCATTGAGACAGTCCCCTCATGGCTACACCTTC.

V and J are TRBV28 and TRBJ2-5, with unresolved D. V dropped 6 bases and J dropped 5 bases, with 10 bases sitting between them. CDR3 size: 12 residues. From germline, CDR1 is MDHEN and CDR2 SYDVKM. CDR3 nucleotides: TGTGCCAGCAGCTGGCTGGGGGAGACCCAGTACTTC. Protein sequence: CASSWLGETQYF. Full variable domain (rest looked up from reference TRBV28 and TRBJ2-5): DVKVTQSSRYLVKRTGEKVFLECVQDMDHENMFWYRQDPGLGLRLIYFSYDVKMKEKGDIPEGYSVSREKKERFSLILESASTNQTSMYLCASSWLGETQYFGPGTRLLVL.

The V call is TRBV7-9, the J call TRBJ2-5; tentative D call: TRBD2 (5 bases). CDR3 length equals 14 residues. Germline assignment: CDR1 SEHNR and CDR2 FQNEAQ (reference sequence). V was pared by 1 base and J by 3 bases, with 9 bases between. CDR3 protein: CASSLVPGKETQYF. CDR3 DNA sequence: TGTGCCAGCAGCTTAGTGCCGGGAAAAGAGACCCAGTACTTC.

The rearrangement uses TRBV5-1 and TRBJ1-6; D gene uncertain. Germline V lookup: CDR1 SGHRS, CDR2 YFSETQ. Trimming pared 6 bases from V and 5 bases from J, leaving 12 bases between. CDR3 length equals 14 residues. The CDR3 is CASKIAGNNSPLHF. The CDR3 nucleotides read TGCGCCAGCAAAATAGCCGGGAATAATTCACCCCTCCACTTT.

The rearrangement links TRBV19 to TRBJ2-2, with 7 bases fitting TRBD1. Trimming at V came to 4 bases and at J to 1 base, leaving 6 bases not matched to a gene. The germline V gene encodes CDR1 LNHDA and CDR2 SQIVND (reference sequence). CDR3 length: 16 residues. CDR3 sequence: CASSKRGQMNTGELFF. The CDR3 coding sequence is TGTGCCAGTAGTAAAAGGGGGCAGATGAACACCGGGGAGCTGTTTTTT.

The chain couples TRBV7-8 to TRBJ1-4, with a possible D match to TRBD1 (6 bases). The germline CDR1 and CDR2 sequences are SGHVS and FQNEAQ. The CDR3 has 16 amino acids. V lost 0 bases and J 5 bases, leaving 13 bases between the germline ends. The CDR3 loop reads CASSLARGQGNEKLFF. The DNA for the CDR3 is TGTGCCAGCAGCTTAGCGCGGGGTCAGGGGAATGAAAAACTGTTTTTT.

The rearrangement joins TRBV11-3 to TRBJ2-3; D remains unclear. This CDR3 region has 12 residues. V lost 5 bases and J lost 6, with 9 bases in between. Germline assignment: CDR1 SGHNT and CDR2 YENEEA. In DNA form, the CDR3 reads TGTGCCAGCAGCCAGAGGTTTGATACGCAGTATTTT. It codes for CASSQRFDTQYF.

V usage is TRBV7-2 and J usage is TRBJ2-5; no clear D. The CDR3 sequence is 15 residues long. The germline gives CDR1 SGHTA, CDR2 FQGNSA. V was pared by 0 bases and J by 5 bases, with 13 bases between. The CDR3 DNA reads TGTGCCAGCAGCTTAGCGGGCGAAAAATCGGAGACCCAGTACTTC. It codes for CASSLAGEKSETQYF. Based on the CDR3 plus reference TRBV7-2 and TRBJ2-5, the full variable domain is GAGVSQSPSNKVTEKGKDVELRCDPISGHTALYWYRQSLGQGLEFLIYFQGNSAPDKSGLPSDRFSAERTGGSVSTLTIQRTQQEDSAVYLCASSLAGEKSETQYFGPGTRLLVL.

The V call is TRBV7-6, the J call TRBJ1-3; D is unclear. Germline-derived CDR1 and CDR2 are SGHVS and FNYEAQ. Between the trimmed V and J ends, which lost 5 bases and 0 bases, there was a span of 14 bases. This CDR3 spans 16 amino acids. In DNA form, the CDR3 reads TGTGCCAGCAGCCCCTCTGGCGGACCCTCTGGAAACACCATATATTTT. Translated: CASSPSGGPSGNTIYF.

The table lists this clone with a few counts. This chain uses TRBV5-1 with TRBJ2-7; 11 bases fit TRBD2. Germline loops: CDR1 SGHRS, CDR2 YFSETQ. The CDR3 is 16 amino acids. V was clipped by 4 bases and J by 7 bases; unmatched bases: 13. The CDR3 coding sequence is TGCGCCAGCAGCGCACCTAGCGGGGGGAATCCGAGGGAGCAGTACTTC. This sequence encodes CASSAPSGGNPREQYF. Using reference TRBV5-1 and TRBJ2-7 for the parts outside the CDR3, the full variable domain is KAGVTQTPRYLIKTRGQQVTLSCSPISGHRSVSWYQQTPGQGLQFLFEYFSETQRNKGNFPGRFSGRQFSNSRSEMNVSTLELGDSALYLCASSAPSGGNPREQYFGPGTRLTVT.